One and the same sample provided the 18 T cell receptor beta chains below, sequenced in a study of shared clonotypes between healthy human individuals. Sequencing used immunoSEQ multiplex PCR; TCRdb keeps in-frame clones, though not all of them. The sample yields around 2.5 million clones, 80% to 95% seen once. Sequencing input: naive CD4+ T cells from PBMCs. Subset in this sample: CD45RA+ positively selected. These receptors were taken from a man in his late teens or twenties in good health. Some clones in this sample may be carry-over from other donors' samples.

The genes are TRBV29-1 and TRBJ2-1, with a weak D call TRBD2 (5 bases). The CDR3 has 13 residues. In germline, CDR1 is SQVTM, CDR2 ANQGSEA. V dropped 1 base and J dropped 9 bases, with 13 bases sitting between them. The CDR3 protein is CSVEASLAGEQFF. The CDR3 nucleotides read TGCAGCGTTGAAGCGTCGCTAGCAGGTGAGCAGTTCTTC.

This chain links TRBV5-6 with TRBJ1-2; D unresolved. This CDR3 region has 14 residues. CDR1 is SGHDT and CDR2 is YYEEEE in the germline V gene. V dropped 1 base and J dropped 4 bases, with 11 bases sitting between them. The CDR3 protein is CASSLSRAGYGYTF. Written as DNA, the CDR3 is TGTGCCAGCAGCTTGAGCCGGGCCGGCTATGGCTACACCTTC.

The genes are TRBV11-3 and TRBJ2-1; D possibly matches TRBD1 or TRBD2 (6 bases each). The V end lost 1 base, the J end lost 5 bases, and 15 bases lay between the germline ends. Germline V gives CDR1 SGHNT, CDR2 YENEEA. The CDR3 consists of 16 residues. CDR3 sequence: CASSLGQGRGNNEQFF. In nucleotides, the CDR3 is TGTGCCAGCAGCTTAGGCCAGGGGCGGGGAAACAATGAGCAGTTCTTC. Complete variable domain (other parts from reference TRBV11-3 and TRBJ2-1): EAGVVQSPRYKIIEKKQPVAFWCNPISGHNTLYWYLQNLGQGPELLIRYENEEAVDDSQLPKDRFSAERLKGVDSTLKIQPAELGDSAVYLCASSLGQGRGNNEQFFGPGTRLTVL.

This chain joins TRBV7-8 and TRBJ1-2, with 8 bases that match TRBD1. The CDR3 length is 15 residues. The trim removed 1 base at V and 4 bases at J, leaving 5 bases unmatched. The germline gives CDR1 SGHVS, CDR2 FQNEAQ. The CDR3 loop is CASSLDGQGSYGYTF. The CDR3 coding sequence is TGTGCCAGCAGCTTAGACGGACAGGGAAGCTATGGCTACACCTTC.

This chain connects TRBV6-5 to TRBJ1-1, with a tentative D call TRBD1 (5 bases). CDR3 length: 14 residues. Trimming removed 10 bases from V and 0 bases from J, with 15 bases in between. Germline V gene sequence: CDR1 MNHEY, CDR2 SVGAGI. The CDR3: CATTPRGLNTEAFF. The CDR3 nucleotides read TGTGCCACCACCCCAAGGGGCTTGAACACTGAAGCTTTCTTT.

The rearrangement links TRBV6-1 to TRBJ2-5; 8 nucleotides agree with TRBD2. CDR1 is MNHNS, CDR2 SASEGT, per germline. CDR3 size: 16 residues. V dropped 1 base and J dropped 5; count of bases not matched to a gene: 9. CDR3 nucleotide sequence: TGTGCCAGCAGTGAAGGACCGGGAGGGTTCCGGGAGACCCAGTACTTC. It encodes CASSEGPGGFRETQYF.

This clone was observed a single time. The sample contains more than one DNA sequence encoding this CDR3. V gene TRBV5-1 combines with J gene TRBJ2-5, with 9 bases that match TRBD1. V gave up 3 bases and J gave up 2 bases; unmatched junction bases: 2. The CDR3 consists of 14 residues. Germline-derived CDR1 and CDR2 are SGHRS and YFSETQ. The CDR3 nucleotides read TGCGCCAGCAGCTCAGGGACAGGGCAAGAGACCCAGTACTTC. It codes for CASSSGTGQETQYF.

In this sample, this clone turned up once. This chain joins TRBV30 and TRBJ1-2; D unresolved. V lost 2 bases and J lost 4, with 11 bases in between. Per the germline V gene, CDR1 is GTSNPN and CDR2 is SVGIG (reference sequence). This CDR3 comprises 13 residues. CDR3 in DNA: TGTGCCTGGAGTATCCGGGCGGGCTATGGCTACACCTTC. Its protein product is CAWSIRAGYGYTF.

The chain employs TRBV7-9 and TRBJ1-5, with 9 bases aligning to TRBD1. CDR1 is SEHNR and CDR2 is FQNEAQ in the germline V gene (reference sequence). The CDR3 sequence is 17 residues long. Trimming at V came to 3 bases and at J to 2 bases, leaving 8 bases not matched to a gene. Written as DNA, the CDR3 is TGTGCCAGCAGCTTTGGGACAGGGAGTCTTGGCAATCAGCCCCAGCATTTT. Protein product: CASSFGTGSLGNQPQHF.

This clone was seen a handful of times. This chain uses TRBV7-9 with TRBJ1-5; D is undetermined. The V and J ends lost 1 base and 4 bases respectively, with 11 bases between them. CDR3 length: 15 amino acids. The germline V gene encodes CDR1 SEHNR and CDR2 FQNEAQ (reference sequence). The CDR3 DNA reads as TGTGCCAGCAGCTTAGGGCTGGACGGGAATCAGCCCCAGCATTTT. Protein: CASSLGLDGNQPQHF.

The chain combines TRBV18 with TRBJ2-2, with 7 bases aligning to TRBD2. J lost 0 bases, V lost 6 bases, and 4 bases had no gene match. Looked up from germline, CDR1 is KGHSH and CDR2 is LQKENI. The CDR3 runs 15 residues. CDR3 sequence (DNA): TGTGCCAGCTCGCAACTAGCGACGAACACCGGGGAGCTGTTTTTT. It is translated as CASSQLATNTGELFF.

V gene TRBV5-5 combines with J gene TRBJ2-1, with unresolved D. This CDR3 comprises 14 residues. CDR1 SGHKS and CDR2 YYEKEE come from the germline V gene (reference sequence). V shed 4 bases and J shed 3 bases, with 11 bases lying between them. The DNA for the CDR3 is TGTGCCAGCAGCCCGGACCCGAGCTACAATGAGCAGTTCTTC. This codes for CASSPDPSYNEQFF. The full variable domain, completed using reference TRBV5-5 and TRBJ2-1, is DAGVTQSPTHLIKTRGQQVTLRCSPISGHKSVSWYQQVLGQGPQFIFQYYEKEERGRGNFPDRFSARQFPNYSSELNVNALLLGDSALYLCASSPDPSYNEQFFGPGTRLTVL.

The chain combines TRBV4-1 with TRBJ2-7, with unresolved D. Trimming removed 2 bases from V and 2 bases from J, with 10 bases in between. Germline values: CDR1 MGHRA, CDR2 YSYEKL. The CDR3 is 14 residues long. This chain's CDR3 is CASSQLLPTYEQYF. CDR3 DNA sequence: TGCGCCAGCAGCCAATTACTGCCGACCTACGAGCAGTACTTC.

V gene TRBV25-1 combines with J gene TRBJ1-1; 8 bases map to TRBD1. The CDR3 is 14 amino acids. J gave up 0 bases and V 6 bases, and 3 bases lay outside the gene matches. Germline V gene sequence: CDR1 MGHDK, CDR2 SYGVNS. The CDR3 spells CASRDRALNTEAFF. In nucleotides, the CDR3 is TGTGCCAGCAGGGACAGGGCGCTGAACACTGAAGCTTTCTTT.

CDR3 in amino acids: CASSLSGSKEQFF. Written as DNA, the CDR3 is TGTGCCAGCAGCTTATCGGGCTCGAAAGAGCAGTTCTTC. The chain recombines TRBV7-3 with TRBJ2-1, with D hard to call. The CDR3 has 13 residues. In germline, CDR1 is SGHTA, CDR2 FQGTGA. Deletions cut 2 bases from V and 10 bases from J, with 12 bases between.

The CDR3, as DNA: TGTGCCAGCAGCATCGGTGGCAGGGCTTCCTACGAGCAGTACTTC. It is translated as CASSIGGRASYEQYF. The chain carries TRBV28 and TRBJ2-5, with D perhaps TRBD1 (5 bases). The DNA end is a closer match to TRBJ2-7, so the J assignment may be wrong. CDR3 length: 15 amino acids. CDR1 and CDR2 from the germline V gene are MDHEN and SYDVKM.

V usage is TRBV28 and J usage is TRBJ1-6; possible D gene TRBD1, 5 bases. V was shortened by 5 bases and J by 7 bases, with 9 bases between the two germline ends. CDR3 length: 13 amino acids. Germline loops: CDR1 MDHEN, CDR2 SYDVKM. CDR3 loop: CASSEYRNSPLHF. Here the CDR3 DNA reads TGTGCCAGCAGTGAATACAGGAATTCACCCCTCCACTTT.

The V gene is TRBV28, the J gene TRBJ2-2; no definite D call. Germline lookup yields CDR1 MDHEN and CDR2 SYDVKM. V was cut by 2 bases and J by 5 bases, with 6 bases left in between. The CDR3 is 13 residues long. For the CDR3, the DNA is TGTGCCAGCAGTTTAGCCCCTACCGGGGAGCTGTTTTTT. It encodes CASSLAPTGELFF.